The 11 T cell receptor beta chains below were found in one sample sequenced in a study of chemoradiotherapy in HPV16-positive cancers. TCRdb keeps only in-frame clones here, not all; method: immunoSEQ multiplex PCR. This table holds 2,500 to 3,500 clones, over 70% found once. This material consisted of tumor tissue, taken from a patient who underwent chemoradiotherapy. Receptors were obtained from a human donor with HPV-associated anogenital cancer.

There are a few counts of this clone. This chain links TRBV7-2 with TRBJ2-5, with D tentatively TRBD2 (6 bases). Trimming left V 5 bases short and J 5 bases short, with 18 bases between. Germline-derived CDR1 and CDR2 are SGHTA and FQGNSA. The CDR3 extends over 15 amino acids. The CDR3 nucleotides are TGTGCCAGCAGCAAAAGGCTGCGGGGCAGCGAGACCCAGTACTTC. Amino acid sequence: CASSKRLRGSETQYF.

This clone turned up a few times. The rearrangement joins TRBV7-2 to TRBJ2-5, with 9 bases lining up with TRBD1. CDR3 length equals 12 residues. Germline-derived CDR1 and CDR2 are SGHTA and FQGNSA. Trimming took 11 bases from V and 10 from J; bases not matched to a gene: 11. CDR3: CASGQGTPVQYF. CDR3 DNA: TGTGCCTCCGGACAGGGGACGCCCGTCCAGTACTTC.

The rearrangement joins TRBV4-2 to TRBJ1-2, with no clear D. The germline V gene has CDR1 LGHNA and CDR2 YNFKEQ. This CDR3 contains 12 residues. V lost 2 bases and J 0 bases, leaving 1 base between the germline ends. The CDR3, as DNA: TGTGCCAGCAGCCAAACTAACTATGGCTACACCTTC. This translates into CASSQTNYGYTF.

V usage is TRBV4-2 and J usage is TRBJ1-1, with D unclear. V was pared by 6 bases and J by 1 base, with 15 bases between. CDR3 length: 15 residues. Germline CDR1 is LGHNA and CDR2 is YNFKEQ. CDR3 in amino acids: CASSRGPGGNTEAFF. CDR3 in DNA: TGTGCCAGCAGTCGAGGGCCGGGAGGGAACACTGAAGCTTTCTTT.

The chain couples TRBV27 to TRBJ2-1, with 11 bases that match TRBD2. V lost 2 bases and J lost 4; bases outside the gene matches: 4. This CDR3 is built from 16 residues. Germline V gene data show CDR1 as MNHEY and CDR2 as SMNVEV (reference sequence). CDR3 amino acids: CASSLGPSGGYNEQFF. Here the CDR3 DNA reads TGTGCCAGCAGTTTAGGGCCTAGCGGGGGGTACAATGAGCAGTTCTTC.

The chain recombines TRBV12-5 with TRBJ1-2; no reliable D call. The CDR3 is made up of 13 amino acids. Between the trimmed V and J ends, which lost 2 bases and 8 bases, there was a span of 12 bases. CDR1 and CDR2 (germline): LGHNT, FRNRAP. CDR3 in DNA: TGTGCTAGTGGTTTGACCCGTATCGGCGGCTACACCTTC. Encoded protein: CASGLTRIGGYTF.

The rearrangement links TRBV2 to TRBJ2-7, with a possible D match to TRBD1 (5 bases). CDR3 length: 14 amino acids. The ends were cut back, 0 bases at V and 9 bases at J, with 15 bases in the middle. CDR1 and CDR2 (germline): SNHLY, FYNNEI. CDR3 in amino acids: CASSEAYIQGGQYF. The CDR3 region has the DNA TGTGCCAGCAGTGAAGCGTACATCCAGGGTGGGCAGTACTTC.

This chain links TRBV11-1 with TRBJ2-2; 8 positions match TRBD1. The CDR3 has 14 residues. With 3 bases clipped from V and 6 bases from J, the junction kept 3 bases outside the gene matches. Germline CDR1 reads SGHAT; CDR2 reads FQDESV (reference sequence). The CDR3 DNA sequence: TGTGCCAGCAGCTTCGGACAGGGATCCGGGGAGCTGTTTTTT. Its protein is CASSFGQGSGELFF.

The chain employs TRBV30 and TRBJ2-1, with unresolved D. The V gene's germline CDR1 is GTSNPN and CDR2 SVGIG (reference sequence). This CDR3 region has 15 residues. Trimming shortened V by 0 bases and J by 4 bases, and 13 bases separated the two germline ends. CDR3 coding DNA: TGTGCCTGGAGTGTAGCCGCAGGACCGTACAATGAGCAGTTCTTC. This gives the protein CAWSVAAGPYNEQFF.

The CDR3 region has the DNA TGTGCCAGCAGTGACGCTAGCAGCACCGGGGAGCTGTTTTTT. It yields the protein CASSDASSTGELFF. The J gene is TRBJ2-2, the V gene TRBV6-4; tentative D call: TRBD2 (5 bases). Germline V gives CDR1 MRHNA, CDR2 SNTAGT. The CDR3 sequence is 14 residues long. The V and J ends lost 2 bases and 4 bases respectively, with 8 bases between them.

This sequence joins TRBV4-3 and TRBJ1-4; a possible D gene is TRBD1 (5 bases). Trimming took 0 bases from V and 1 from J, leaving 12 bases between them. CDR1 LGHNA and CDR2 YSLEER come from the germline V gene. This CDR3 comprises 17 residues. Written as DNA, the CDR3 is TGCGCCAGCAGCCAAGATACGGGGGGTGGAACTAATGAAAAACTGTTTTTT. Translating gives CASSQDTGGGTNEKLFF.